A selection of T cell receptor beta chains follows, all from one sample in a study of cytomegalovirus exposure and HLA in healthy donors. Method: immunoSEQ multiplex PCR; TCRdb's copy keeps in-frame clones and lacks some. The sample shows over 200,000 clones, 75% to 90% of them seen only once. Sequences were obtained from PBMCs. The receptors derive from a woman under 30 in good health and CMV-seronegative. CDR3s include the opening cysteine and the closing phenylalanine or tryptophan. The D gene is left open where the match is weak. Rows may omit the clone size; those that give it use once, few, many or a size class.

j_call: TRBJ1-1
clone_size: .
cdr3_length: 16
d_call: .
v_call: TRBV7-2
cdr3_nt: TGTGCCAGCAGCTTAGCGGGCAGATTTATGAACACTGAAGCTTTCTTT
cdr3_aa: CASSLAGRFMNTEAFF

j_call: TRBJ1-6
clone_size: .
cdr3_length: 16
d_call: .
v_call: TRBV9
cdr3_nt: TGTGCCAGCAGCGTCGGGGGAGGGGCGGGTAATTCACCCCTCCACTTT
cdr3_aa: CASSVGGGAGNSPLHF

j_call: TRBJ1-1
clone_size: .
cdr3_length: 13
d_call: .
v_call: TRBV27
cdr3_nt: TGTGCCAGCAGTTTAAGGGTTTACACTGAAGCTTTCTTT
cdr3_aa: CASSLRVYTEAFF

j_call: TRBJ2-1
clone_size: .
cdr3_length: 13
d_call: TRBD1
v_call: TRBV2
cdr3_nt: TGTGCCAGCAGGGGACAGGCGCCTAATGAGCAGTTCTTC
cdr3_aa: CASRGQAPNEQFF

j_call: TRBJ2-2
clone_size: .
cdr3_length: 17
d_call: TRBD2
v_call: TRBV11-3
cdr3_nt: TGTGCCAGCAGCCCTCGGCGGGGCGGGGGGCAAACCGGGGAGCTGTTTTTT
cdr3_aa: CASSPRRGGGQTGELFF

j_call: TRBJ1-4
clone_size: .
cdr3_length: 13
d_call: .
v_call: TRBV27
cdr3_nt: TGTGCCAGCAGTGATAGGTATAATGAAAAACTGTTTTTT
cdr3_aa: CASSDRYNEKLFF

j_call: TRBJ1-1
clone_size: .
cdr3_length: 13
d_call: .
v_call: TRBV5-6
cdr3_nt: TGTGCCAGCAGTCGGTCCCACGGCACTGAAGCTTTCTTT
cdr3_aa: CASSRSHGTEAFF

j_call: TRBJ1-2
clone_size: few
cdr3_length: 11
d_call: .
v_call: TRBV25-1
cdr3_nt: TGTGCCAGCGCCTCGGGCCATGGCTACACCTTC
cdr3_aa: CASASGHGYTF

j_call: TRBJ2-7
clone_size: .
cdr3_length: 11
d_call: .
v_call: TRBV27
cdr3_nt: TGTGCCAACCCGCCCCTCTACGAGCAGTACTTC
cdr3_aa: CANPPLYEQYF

j_call: TRBJ1-2
clone_size: .
cdr3_length: 14
d_call: TRBD1
v_call: TRBV5-4
cdr3_nt: TGTGCCAGCAGCTTAGGGACAGAGAACTATGGCTACACCTTC
cdr3_aa: CASSLGTENYGYTF

j_call: TRBJ1-1
clone_size: .
cdr3_length: 15
d_call: .
v_call: TRBV7-8
cdr3_nt: TGTGCCAGCAGCGGGGGGGTCACAGGGTACACTGAAGCTTTCTTT
cdr3_aa: CASSGGVTGYTEAFF

j_call: TRBJ1-4
clone_size: .
cdr3_length: 15
d_call: .
v_call: TRBV6-1
cdr3_nt: TGTGCCAGCAGTGAAGAGACGGGACGGTATGAAAAACTGTTTTTT
cdr3_aa: CASSEETGRYEKLFF

j_call: TRBJ2-2
clone_size: .
cdr3_length: 15
d_call: .
v_call: TRBV4-1
cdr3_nt: TGCGCCAGCAGCCTCGGTCAGGGCGACACCGGGGAGCTGTTTTTT
cdr3_aa: CASSLGQGDTGELFF

j_call: TRBJ2-5
clone_size: .
cdr3_length: 14
d_call: .
v_call: TRBV4-1
cdr3_nt: TGCGCCAGCAGCCAAGCCCGGGGGATTGAGACCCAGTACTTC
cdr3_aa: CASSQARGIETQYF

j_call: TRBJ2-3
clone_size: .
cdr3_length: 14
d_call: TRBD2
v_call: TRBV27
cdr3_nt: TGTGCCAGCGGTTCTAGCGGGAGATCAGATACGCAGTATTTT
cdr3_aa: CASGSSGRSDTQYF

j_call: TRBJ2-7
clone_size: .
cdr3_length: 15
d_call: TRBD2
v_call: TRBV25-1
cdr3_nt: TGTGCCAGCAGTGTCCTAGCGGGAGTGACCTACGAGCAGTACTTC
cdr3_aa: CASSVLAGVTYEQYF

j_call: TRBJ2-7
clone_size: .
cdr3_length: 17
d_call: .
v_call: TRBV2
cdr3_nt: TGTGCCAGCAGTGAAGCTTGGGCGTGGGAGAGGGGCTACGAGCAGTACTTC
cdr3_aa: CASSEAWAWERGYEQYF

j_call: TRBJ1-1
clone_size: .
cdr3_length: 13
d_call: .
v_call: TRBV30
cdr3_nt: TGTGCCTGCCTGCGAGGGGGTATCACTGAAGCTTTCTTT
cdr3_aa: CACLRGGITEAFF

j_call: TRBJ2-2
clone_size: .
cdr3_length: 14
d_call: .
v_call: TRBV29-1
cdr3_nt: TGCAGCGTTGGGACGGTTACGAACACCGGGGAGCTGTTTTTT
cdr3_aa: CSVGTVTNTGELFF

j_call: TRBJ2-7
clone_size: .
cdr3_length: 12
d_call: .
v_call: TRBV30
cdr3_nt: TGTGCCTGGAACTTGGGGCCCTACGAGCAGTACTTC
cdr3_aa: CAWNLGPYEQYF

j_call: TRBJ2-2
clone_size: few
cdr3_length: 15
d_call: .
v_call: TRBV5-1
cdr3_nt: TGCGCCAGCAGCTTGGGGAGCGTGAACACCGGGGAGCTGTTTTTT
cdr3_aa: CASSLGSVNTGELFF

j_call: TRBJ1-1
clone_size: .
cdr3_length: 14
d_call: .
v_call: TRBV5-4
cdr3_nt: TGTGCCAGCAGCCATGTCGGGGACAACACTGAAGCTTTCTTT
cdr3_aa: CASSHVGDNTEAFF

j_call: TRBJ1-1
clone_size: .
cdr3_length: 14
d_call: .
v_call: TRBV6-5
cdr3_nt: TGTGCCAGCACACCACTAGACAGGAACACTGAAGCTTTCTTT
cdr3_aa: CASTPLDRNTEAFF

j_call: TRBJ2-7
clone_size: .
cdr3_length: 15
d_call: TRBD2
v_call: TRBV19
cdr3_nt: TGTGCCAGTAGTGGTAGCGGGAGGGCCTCCTACGAGCAGTACTTC
cdr3_aa: CASSGSGRASYEQYF

j_call: TRBJ2-1
clone_size: .
cdr3_length: 15
d_call: TRBD2
v_call: TRBV5-1
cdr3_nt: TGCGCCAGCAGCCTGACTAGCGGGGACTACAATGAGCAGTTCTTC
cdr3_aa: CASSLTSGDYNEQFF

j_call: TRBJ2-7
clone_size: .
cdr3_length: 13
d_call: TRBD2
v_call: TRBV10-1
cdr3_nt: TGCGCCAGCAGTAGCGGGATAGGGTACGAGCAGTACTTC
cdr3_aa: CASSSGIGYEQYF

j_call: TRBJ1-1
clone_size: .
cdr3_length: 16
d_call: TRBD1
v_call: TRBV7-2
cdr3_nt: TGTGCCAGCAGCTCGAGGAGGGACAGGGTGAACACTGAAGCTTTCTTT
cdr3_aa: CASSSRRDRVNTEAFF

j_call: TRBJ2-7
clone_size: .
cdr3_length: 15
d_call: .
v_call: TRBV11-2
cdr3_nt: TGTGCCAGCAGTAGCCCCGGGGCTCTAGGCTACGAGCAGTACTTC
cdr3_aa: CASSSPGALGYEQYF

j_call: TRBJ1-2
clone_size: .
cdr3_length: 13
d_call: TRBD1
v_call: TRBV18
cdr3_nt: TGTGCCAGCTCATTACAGGGGGACTATGGCTACACCTTC
cdr3_aa: CASSLQGDYGYTF

j_call: TRBJ1-2
clone_size: few
cdr3_length: 14
d_call: .
v_call: TRBV14
cdr3_nt: TGTGCCAGCAGCAGTTACACAGGGACCTATGGCTACACCTTC
cdr3_aa: CASSSYTGTYGYTF

j_call: TRBJ2-1
clone_size: once
cdr3_length: 14
d_call: .
v_call: TRBV5-4
cdr3_nt: TGTGCCAGCAGCTTTACTAAAAACTACAATGAGCAGTTCTTC
cdr3_aa: CASSFTKNYNEQFF

j_call: TRBJ1-2
clone_size: .
cdr3_length: 14
d_call: TRBD1
v_call: TRBV7-9
cdr3_nt: TGTGCCAGCAGCCTTAGGGGACAGGACTATGGCTACACCTTC
cdr3_aa: CASSLRGQDYGYTF